The 30 T cell receptor beta chains below come from one sample, sequenced in a study of metastatic and nonmetastatic thyroid tumors. All patients were untreated before thyroid surgery. TCRdb re-called the PCR reads with MiXCR. Of some 35,000 clones in the sample, around 28% were seen once. The sample consisted of blood. These receptors came from a female donor with papillary thyroid cancer or a benign thyroid nodule (not recorded which). Some clones in this sample may be carry-over from other donors' samples.

This clone was detected many times. The gene calls are TRBV11-2 and TRBJ2-1; D tentatively fits TRBD1 or TRBD2 (6 bases each). This CDR3 has 14 residues. V shed 6 bases and J shed 8 bases, with 17 bases lying between them. The germline gives CDR1 SGHAT, CDR2 FQNNGV. This CDR3 reads CASSQSFRGDEQFF. In nucleotides, the CDR3 is TGTGCCAGCAGTCAATCCTTTAGGGGGGATGAGCAGTTCTTC.

The V gene is TRBV20-1, the J gene TRBJ2-7; 10 nucleotides line up with TRBD2. V dropped 4 bases and J dropped 0; count of bases not matched to a gene: 3. The CDR3 spans 14 residues. Germline V gene sequence: CDR1 DFQATT, CDR2 SNEGSKA (reference sequence). CDR3 sequence (DNA): TGCAGTGCTACAGGACTAGCGGACTCCTACGAGCAGTACTTC. As protein: CSATGLADSYEQYF.

This clone was recorded a few times. The gene calls are TRBV6-1 and TRBJ1-2; D gene ambiguous. CDR1 MNHNS and CDR2 SASEGT come from the germline V gene. This CDR3 has 12 amino acids. Trimming took off 10 bases at V and 4 bases at J, with 13 bases between the two ends. The CDR3 nucleotides read TGTGCCATCAGGTGGGCGTCCTATGGCTACACCTTC. Translation gives CAIRWASYGYTF.

This clone came up many times. The chain carries TRBV7-6 and TRBJ2-7, with 8 bases that match TRBD2. Germline assignment: CDR1 SGHVS and CDR2 FNYEAQ. This CDR3 has 18 amino acids. The V gene end was trimmed by 3 bases and the J gene end by 0 bases; junction bases not matched to a gene: 13. Here the CDR3 reads CASSFDQRGSHPSYEQYF. In DNA form, the CDR3 reads TGTGCCAGCAGCTTTGACCAGCGGGGGTCCCACCCCTCCTACGAGCAGTACTTC.

This clone came up many times. The V and J genes are TRBV12-3 or TRBV12-4 and TRBJ1-1, with a possible D match to TRBD1 (5 bases). The CDR3 consists of 13 residues. The germline V and J ends were trimmed by 3 bases and 12 bases, with 17 bases remaining between them. The CDR3 coding sequence is TGTGCCAGCAGTTTCGCTTCTCGGGGGAGGACTTTCTTT. Its translation is CASSFASRGRTFF.

The gene calls are TRBV9 and TRBJ1-6; D remains ambiguous. The germline V gene encodes CDR1 SGDLS and CDR2 YYNGEE. CDR3 size: 17 residues. V gave up 2 bases and J gave up 8 bases, with 20 bases separating them. The DNA for the CDR3 is TGTGCCAGCAGCGTTGTTCTTCGGCAGGTGGGTGATTCACCCCTCCACTTT. This sequence encodes CASSVVLRQVGDSPLHF. Filled out from reference TRBV9 and TRBJ1-6, the complete variable domain reads DSGVTQTPKHLITATGQRVTLRCSPRSGDLSVYWYQQSLDQGLQFLIQYYNGEERAKGNILERFSAQQFPDLHSELNLSSLELGDSALYFCASSVVLRQVGDSPLHFGNGTRLTVT.

This clone was detected many times. A read error may be the cause here, since a much bigger clone is one base away. The sample has other DNA sequences that encode this CDR3 too. The rearrangement links TRBV20-1 to TRBJ1-1; a possible D gene is TRBD1 (5 bases). V shed 2 bases and J shed 5 bases, with 9 bases lying between them. The CDR3 runs to 12 residues. CDR1 and CDR2 from the germline V gene are DFQATT and SNEGSKA (reference sequence). CDR3 in amino acids: CSARWGGTEAFF. In DNA form, the CDR3 reads TGCAGTGCTAGATGGGGGGGGACTGAAGCTTTCTTT.

This clone was seen at least ten times. Distinct nucleotide sequences in the sample also encode this CDR3. The chain employs TRBV7-9 and TRBJ2-7, with a possible D match to TRBD2 (6 bases). V lost 5 bases, J lost 7 bases, and 15 bases lay in between. In germline, CDR1 is SEHNR, CDR2 FQNEAQ (reference sequence). The CDR3 consists of 13 residues. CDR3 amino acids: CASSLEGGREQYF. CDR3 coding DNA: TGTGCCAGCAGCCTCGAGGGAGGTCGGGAGCAGTACTTC.

This clone was counted many times. A much larger clone is a single base away; this may be a read error. Additional DNA sequences in this sample encode the identical CDR3. The V call is TRBV20-1, the J call TRBJ1-1; D possibly corresponds to TRBD1 (5 bases). V gave up 2 bases and J gave up 0 bases, with 13 bases separating them. The CDR3 has 15 amino acids. Looked up from germline, CDR1 is DFQATT and CDR2 is SNEGSKA (reference sequence). The CDR3 region has the DNA TGCAGTGCTAGAATGGGGACGGGGTTGAACACTGAAGCTTTCTTT. Encoded protein: CSARMGTGLNTEAFF.

The rearrangement uses TRBV11-2 and TRBJ1-1; 8 bases line up with TRBD1. CDR3 length equals 15 residues. V was clipped by 3 bases and J by 5 bases; unmatched bases: 8. The germline V gene has CDR1 SGHAT and CDR2 FQNNGV. CDR3 DNA: TGTGCCAGCAGCTTTAGGGACAGGCGGGGAACTGAAGCTTTCTTT. It codes for CASSFRDRRGTEAFF.

This clone counts as medium-sized (0.01 to 0.1%). This chain connects TRBV19 to TRBJ2-7, with 8 bases identical to TRBD1. Losses at the gene ends were 6 bases for V and 0 bases for J; bases not matched to a gene: 7. Per germline, CDR1 LNHDA and CDR2 SQIVND (reference sequence). CDR3 length equals 15 residues. CDR3 sequence reads: CASRPTGGTSYEQYF. The CDR3 region has the DNA TGTGCCAGTAGACCAACAGGGGGTACCTCCTACGAGCAGTACTTC.

This clone was seen many times. CDR3 region: CSATGGYGYTF. As DNA, the CDR3 is TGCAGTGCTACAGGGGGCTATGGCTACACCTTC. This chain uses TRBV20-1 with TRBJ1-2, with 7 bases that match TRBD1. Germline V CDR1 and CDR2: DFQATT, SNEGSKA (reference sequence). The CDR3 totals 11 residues. V was pared by 4 bases and J by 4 bases, with 0 bases of the junction left unmatched.

Notes on this clone: The final CDR3 position lacks the conserved phenylalanine or tryptophan, pointing to a likely read error. The chain has TRBV11-3 and TRBJ1-1; possibly TRBD1 for D (5 bases). This CDR3 region has 14 residues. Trimming left V 5 bases short and J 3 bases short, with 13 bases between. Germline values: CDR1 SGHNT, CDR2 YENEEA. This CDR3 reads CASSLSGGDTEAFS. CDR3 nucleotides: TGTGCCAGCAGCCTTTCGGGGGGGGACACTGAAGCTTTCTCT.

About this clone itself: A much larger clone lies one base from this, so it may be a read error. This sample also contains other DNA sequences that code for the same CDR3. This chain links TRBV19 with TRBJ1-5, with D possibly matching TRBD1 (5 bases). In germline, CDR1 is LNHDA, CDR2 SQIVND (reference sequence). Between the trimmed V and J ends, which lost 3 bases and 7 bases, there was a span of 10 bases. The CDR3 loop spans 13 amino acids. The CDR3 protein is CASSIPRGQPQHF. In nucleotides, the CDR3 is TGTGCCAGTAGTATCCCTCGGGGCCAGCCCCAGCATTTT. Full variable domain (missing parts from reference TRBV19 and TRBJ1-5): DGGITQSPKYLFRKEGQNVTLSCEQNLNHDAMYWYRQDPGQGLRLIYYSQIVNDFQKGDIAEGYSVSREKKESFPLTVTSAQKNPTAFYLCASSIPRGQPQHFGDGTRLSIL.

This clone was detected ten times or more. The V gene is TRBV9, the J gene TRBJ2-3; unclear D gene. In germline, CDR1 is SGDLS, CDR2 YYNGEE. The CDR3 runs to 14 residues. Deletions cut 0 bases from V and 6 bases from J, with 11 bases between. In DNA form, the CDR3 reads TGTGCCAGCAGCGTAGCGACGGTGGTTGATACGCAGTATTTT. It specifies CASSVATVVDTQYF.

For this clone: This may be a read error, as it is one base from a much larger clone. J is TRBJ2-5 and V is TRBV15, with D unresolved. The CDR3 has 15 residues. Between the trimmed V and J ends, which lost 0 bases and 0 bases, there was a span of 8 bases. Germline CDR1 LNHNV, CDR2 YYDKDF (reference sequence). CDR3 region: CATSRDLHYQETQYF. In nucleotides, the CDR3 is TGTGCCACCAGCAGAGACCTGCACTACCAAGAGACCCAGTACTTC.

Ten or more counts support this clone. This CDR3 is CASSLSGTYGYTF. CDR3 in DNA: TGTGCCAGCAGTTTATCCGGGACCTATGGCTACACCTTC. This sequence joins TRBV28 and TRBJ1-2, with D perhaps TRBD1 (5 bases). Germline V gene lookup returns CDR1 MDHEN and CDR2 SYDVKM. CDR3 size: 13 residues. Trimming shortened V by 1 base and J by 4 bases, and 7 bases separated the two germline ends.

This chain links TRBV6-2 or TRBV6-3 with TRBJ1-4; D is ambiguous. V was pared by 6 bases and J by 7 bases, with 15 bases between. Germline assignment: CDR1 MNHEY and CDR2 SVGEGT. CDR3 length equals 14 residues. The CDR3 here is CASRPDRPSEKLFF. The CDR3 nucleotides are TGTGCCAGCAGACCGGACCGGCCAAGTGAAAAACTGTTTTTT.

There are many counts of this clone. The rearrangement links TRBV19 to TRBJ2-1; the D is unclear. V was clipped by 4 bases and J by 0 bases, with 4 bases between them. CDR3 size: 13 residues. Germline assignment: CDR1 LNHDA and CDR2 SQIVND (reference sequence). CDR3 region: CASSKSSYNEQFF. The DNA for the CDR3 is TGTGCCAGTAGTAAAAGCTCCTACAATGAGCAGTTCTTC.

The chain links TRBV6-1 to TRBJ2-2; D remains ambiguous. Trimming shortened V by 6 bases and J by 4 bases, and 15 bases separated the two germline ends. Germline-derived CDR1 and CDR2 are MNHNS and SASEGT. The CDR3 sequence is 15 residues long. CDR3 region: CASSPRYVFTGELFF. Written as DNA, the CDR3 is TGTGCCAGCAGCCCCCGGTACGTATTCACCGGGGAGCTGTTTTTT.

This clone was detected a few times. This chain uses TRBV20-1 with TRBJ1-4; D possibly corresponds to TRBD1 (6 bases). Trimming took 2 bases from V and 3 from J, leaving 16 bases between them. Germline values: CDR1 DFQATT, CDR2 SNEGSKA (reference sequence). The CDR3 has 16 residues. This chain's CDR3 is CSARNFLRGPNEKLFF. The CDR3 DNA follows: TGCAGTGCTAGAAATTTCCTCAGGGGACCTAATGAAAAACTGTTTTTT.

By its share, this clone is medium-sized (0.01 to 0.1%). This chain joins TRBV20-1 and TRBJ2-7; D possibly uses TRBD1 or TRBD2 (5 bases each). The V end was cut by 6 bases, the J end by 0 bases, with 12 bases between. Germline V gives CDR1 DFQATT, CDR2 SNEGSKA (reference sequence). This CDR3 region has 13 residues. The CDR3 region has the DNA TGCAGTGCGCAGAGGGGCCTCTCCTACGAGCAGTACTTC. Translation gives CSAQRGLSYEQYF.

This clone was seen many times. The junction differs from germline at one of its ends, possibly a read error. The V call is TRBV28, the J call TRBJ2-5, with 7 bases matching TRBD1. The CDR3 extends over 11 amino acids. Germline lookup yields CDR1 MDHEN and CDR2 SYDVKM. CDR3 residues: CASSYGQERDF. DNA for the CDR3: TGTGCCAGCAGCTACGGACAGGAGAGGGACTTC.

The sample holds many counts of this clone. The chain joins TRBV4-1 to TRBJ2-7, with TRBD2 matching 9 bases. V lost 2 bases to trimming and J lost 5 bases; unmatched junction nucleotides: 7. From germline, CDR1 is MGHRA and CDR2 YSYEKL. The CDR3 consists of 15 residues. The CDR3 protein is CASSQPSAGGHEQYF. The CDR3 region has the DNA TGCGCCAGCAGCCAACCGTCAGCGGGAGGCCACGAGCAGTACTTC.

Judged by abundance, this clone is medium-sized. For the CDR3, the DNA is TGCGCCAGCAGCTTCGAAGGGGGCAGAGTGAATTCACCCCTCCACTTT. It yields the protein CASSFEGGRVNSPLHF. The chain couples TRBV5-1 to TRBJ1-6; 7 bases align to TRBD1. CDR1 SGHRS and CDR2 YFSETQ come from the germline V gene. The V segment lost 2 bases and the J segment 7 bases; nucleotides outside the gene matches: 9. This CDR3 region has 16 residues.

This clone was counted at least ten times. The rearrangement uses TRBV6-1 and TRBJ2-1; TRBD2 matches 9 bases. With V trimmed by 2 bases and J by 3 bases, 8 bases remained unmatched. The CDR3 covers 17 residues. The germline V gene encodes CDR1 MNHNS and CDR2 SASEGT. CDR3 sequence: CASSESAGGPGYNEQFF. The CDR3 region has the DNA TGTGCCAGCAGTGAATCGGCGGGAGGGCCAGGCTACAATGAGCAGTTCTTC.

The sample holds many counts of this clone. This may come from a read error, since a much larger clone is one base off. The chain uses TRBV7-2 and TRBJ1-3; D ambiguous. Trimming took off 11 bases at V and 0 bases at J, with 17 bases between the two ends. CDR3 size: 15 residues. Germline CDR1 SGHTA, CDR2 FQGNSA. CDR3 residues: CAGGPGSLSGNTIYF. CDR3 DNA: TGTGCCGGCGGACCTGGGTCCCTCTCTGGAAACACCATATATTTT.

Note on this clone: Compared with germline, one end of the junction differs, possibly owing to a read error. The rearrangement links TRBV6-1 to TRBJ2-3, with D uncertain. The CDR3 is made up of 13 amino acids. Germline CDR1 is MNHNS and CDR2 is SASEGT. The CDR3 sequence: CASSQASGDTQYF. The CDR3 bases are TGTGCCAGCAGTCAAGCGTCGGGTGATACGCAGTATTTT.

The rearrangement joins TRBV28 to TRBJ2-7, with 8 positions matching TRBD1. The germline V gene has CDR1 MDHEN and CDR2 SYDVKM. The CDR3 extends over 15 amino acids. Trimming took 5 bases from V and 3 from J; bases not matched to a gene: 9. The CDR3 region is CASSLNSGTGYEQYF. The CDR3 bases are TGTGCCAGCAGTCTGAATTCCGGGACAGGCTACGAGCAGTACTTC.

Comments on this clone: A junction end diverges from the germline sequence, so it may reflect a read error. The chain uses TRBV7-3 and TRBJ2-1, with TRBD2 matching over 8 bases. Germline V gene lookup returns CDR1 SGHTA and CDR2 FQGTGA. The CDR3 length is 15 residues. DNA of the CDR3: TGTGCCAGCAGCTGGGGACTAGTGGGAGGGAATGGGCAGTTCTTC. Translation: CASSWGLVGGNGQFF. Full variable domain (missing parts from reference TRBV7-3 and TRBJ2-1): GAGVSQTPSNKVTEKGKYVELRCDPISGHTALYWYRQSLGQGPEFLIYFQGTGAADDSGLPNDRFFAVRPEGSVSTLKIQRTERGDSAVYLCASSWGLVGGNGQFFGPGTRLTVL.